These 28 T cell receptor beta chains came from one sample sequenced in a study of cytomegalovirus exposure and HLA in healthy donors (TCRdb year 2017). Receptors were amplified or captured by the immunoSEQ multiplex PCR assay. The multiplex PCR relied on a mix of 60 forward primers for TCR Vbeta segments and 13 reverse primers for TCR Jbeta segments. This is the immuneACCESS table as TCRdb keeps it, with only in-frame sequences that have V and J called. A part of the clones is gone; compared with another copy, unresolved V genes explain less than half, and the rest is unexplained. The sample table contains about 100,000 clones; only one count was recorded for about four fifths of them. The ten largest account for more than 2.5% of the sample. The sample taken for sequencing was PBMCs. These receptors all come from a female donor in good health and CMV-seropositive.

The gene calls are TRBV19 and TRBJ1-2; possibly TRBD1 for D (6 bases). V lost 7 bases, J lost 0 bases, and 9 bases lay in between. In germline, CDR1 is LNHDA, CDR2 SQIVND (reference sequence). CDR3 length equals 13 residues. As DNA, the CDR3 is TGTGCCAGTAATCCAGGGGCTAACTATGGCTACACCTTC. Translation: CASNPGANYGYTF.

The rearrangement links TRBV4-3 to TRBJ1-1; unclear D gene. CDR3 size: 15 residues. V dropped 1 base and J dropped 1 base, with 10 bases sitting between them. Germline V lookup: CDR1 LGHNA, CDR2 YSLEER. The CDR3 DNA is TGCGCCAGCAGCCAAGGCCGGAGGGAGAACACTGAAGCTTTCTTT. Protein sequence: CASSQGRRENTEAFF.

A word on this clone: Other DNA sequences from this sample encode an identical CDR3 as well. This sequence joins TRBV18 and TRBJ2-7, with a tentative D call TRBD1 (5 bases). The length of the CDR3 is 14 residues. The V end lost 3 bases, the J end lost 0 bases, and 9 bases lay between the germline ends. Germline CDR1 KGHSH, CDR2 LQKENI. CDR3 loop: CASSPLQDSYEQYF. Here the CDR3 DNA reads TGTGCCAGCTCACCGCTACAGGACTCCTACGAGCAGTACTTC.

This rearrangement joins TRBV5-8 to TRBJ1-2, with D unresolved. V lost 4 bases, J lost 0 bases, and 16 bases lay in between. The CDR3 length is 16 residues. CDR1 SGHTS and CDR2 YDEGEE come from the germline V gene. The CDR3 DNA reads TGTGCCAGCAGCCCGCATCCCGGGAGAGCTAACTATGGCTACACCTTC. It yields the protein CASSPHPGRANYGYTF.

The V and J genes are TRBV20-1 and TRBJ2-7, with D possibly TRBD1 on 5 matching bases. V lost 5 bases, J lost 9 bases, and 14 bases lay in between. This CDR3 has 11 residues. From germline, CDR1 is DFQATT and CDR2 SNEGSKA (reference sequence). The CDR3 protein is CSAPGAHGQYF. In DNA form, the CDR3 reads TGCAGTGCTCCTGGGGCGCACGGGCAGTACTTC.

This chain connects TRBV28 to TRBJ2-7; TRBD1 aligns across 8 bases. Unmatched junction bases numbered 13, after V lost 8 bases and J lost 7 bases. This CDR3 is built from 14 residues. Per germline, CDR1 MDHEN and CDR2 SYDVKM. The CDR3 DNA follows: TGTGCCAGCTCCCCGCGAACAGGGGGGCAAGAGCAGTACTTC. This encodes CASSPRTGGQEQYF.

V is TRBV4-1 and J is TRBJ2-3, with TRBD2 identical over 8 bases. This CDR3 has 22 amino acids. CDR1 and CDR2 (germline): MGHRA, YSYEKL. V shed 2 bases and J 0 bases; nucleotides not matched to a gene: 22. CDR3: CASSQKPGGSGASTHSTDTQYF. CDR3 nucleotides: TGCGCCAGCAGCCAAAAACCAGGCGGTAGCGGGGCTTCGACTCACAGCACAGATACGCAGTATTTT.

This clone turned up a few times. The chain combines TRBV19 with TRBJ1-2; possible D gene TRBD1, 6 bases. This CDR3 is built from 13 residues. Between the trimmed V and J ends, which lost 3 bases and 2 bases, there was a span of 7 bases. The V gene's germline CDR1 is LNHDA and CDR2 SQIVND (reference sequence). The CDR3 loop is CASSMTGNYGYTF. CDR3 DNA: TGTGCCAGTAGTATGACAGGAAACTATGGCTACACCTTC.

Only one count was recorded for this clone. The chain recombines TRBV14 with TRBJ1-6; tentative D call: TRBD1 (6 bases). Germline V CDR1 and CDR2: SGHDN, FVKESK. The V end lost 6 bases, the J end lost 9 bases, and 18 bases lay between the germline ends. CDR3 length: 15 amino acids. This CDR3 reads CASSPTRGGGSPLHF. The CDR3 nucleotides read TGTGCCAGCAGTCCTACTAGGGGGGGTGGTTCACCCCTCCACTTT.

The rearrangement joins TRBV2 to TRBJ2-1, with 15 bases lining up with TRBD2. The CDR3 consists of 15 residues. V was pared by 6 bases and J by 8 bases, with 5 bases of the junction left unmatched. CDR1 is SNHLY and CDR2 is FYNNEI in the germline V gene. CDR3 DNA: TGTGCCAGCAGCACTGGACTAGCGGGAGGGGATGAGCAGTTCTTC. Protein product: CASSTGLAGGDEQFF. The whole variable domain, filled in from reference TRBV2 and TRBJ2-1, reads EPEVTQTPSHQVTQMGQEVILRCVPISNHLYFYWYRQILGQKVEFLVSFYNNEISEKSEIFDDQFSVERPDGSNFTLKIRSTKLEDSAMYFCASSTGLAGGDEQFFGPGTRLTVL.

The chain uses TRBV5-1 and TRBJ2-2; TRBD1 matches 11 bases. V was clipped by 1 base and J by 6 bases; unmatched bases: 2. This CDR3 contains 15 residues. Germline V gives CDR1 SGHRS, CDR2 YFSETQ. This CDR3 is CASSLRTGGSGELFF. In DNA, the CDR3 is TGCGCCAGCAGCTTGCGGACAGGGGGCTCCGGGGAGCTGTTTTTT.

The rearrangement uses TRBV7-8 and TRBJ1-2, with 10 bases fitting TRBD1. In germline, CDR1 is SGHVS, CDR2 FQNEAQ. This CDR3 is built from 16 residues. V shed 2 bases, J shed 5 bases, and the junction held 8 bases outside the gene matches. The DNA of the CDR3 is TGTGCCAGCAGCTTATCATCCGGGACAGGGGTTTATGGCTACACCTTC. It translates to CASSLSSGTGVYGYTF.

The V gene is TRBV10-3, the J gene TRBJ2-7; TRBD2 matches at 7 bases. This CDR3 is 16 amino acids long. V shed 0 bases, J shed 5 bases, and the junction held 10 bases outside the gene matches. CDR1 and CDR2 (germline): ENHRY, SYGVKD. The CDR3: CAISESGLGGGDEQYF. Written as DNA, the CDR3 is TGTGCCATCAGTGAGTCGGGGTTGGGCGGGGGAGACGAGCAGTACTTC.

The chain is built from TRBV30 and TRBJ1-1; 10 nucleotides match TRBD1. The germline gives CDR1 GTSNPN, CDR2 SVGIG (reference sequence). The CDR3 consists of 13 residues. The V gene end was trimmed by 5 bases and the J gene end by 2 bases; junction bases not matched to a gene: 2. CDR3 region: CAWDRGPNTEAFF. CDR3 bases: TGTGCCTGGGACAGGGGGCCAAACACTGAAGCTTTCTTT.

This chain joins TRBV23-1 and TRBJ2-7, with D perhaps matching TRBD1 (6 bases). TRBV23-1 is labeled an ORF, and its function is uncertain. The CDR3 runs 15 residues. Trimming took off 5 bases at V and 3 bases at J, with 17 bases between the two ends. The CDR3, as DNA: TGCGCCAGCAGTATTGACAGGCCTTCTTTCTACGAGCAGTACTTC. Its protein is CASSIDRPSFYEQYF.

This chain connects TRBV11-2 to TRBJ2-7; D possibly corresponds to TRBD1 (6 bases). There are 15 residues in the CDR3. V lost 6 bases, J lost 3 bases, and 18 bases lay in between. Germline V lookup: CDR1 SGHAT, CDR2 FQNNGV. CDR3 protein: CASSPRDNLGYEQYF. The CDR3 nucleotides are TGTGCCAGCAGTCCCCGGGACAACTTGGGCTACGAGCAGTACTTC.

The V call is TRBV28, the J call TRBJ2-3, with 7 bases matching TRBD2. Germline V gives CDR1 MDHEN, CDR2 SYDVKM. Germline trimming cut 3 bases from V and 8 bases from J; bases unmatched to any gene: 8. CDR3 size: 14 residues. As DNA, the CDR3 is TGTGCCAGCAGTTTGGGGGGGACCTTAGGTACGCAGTATTTT. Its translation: CASSLGGTLGTQYF.

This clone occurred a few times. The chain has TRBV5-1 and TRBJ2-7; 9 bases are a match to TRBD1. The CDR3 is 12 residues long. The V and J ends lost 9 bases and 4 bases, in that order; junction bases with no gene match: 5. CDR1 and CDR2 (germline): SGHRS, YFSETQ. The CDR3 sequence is CAIPGQGYEQYF. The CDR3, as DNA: TGCGCCATACCCGGACAGGGGTACGAGCAGTACTTC.

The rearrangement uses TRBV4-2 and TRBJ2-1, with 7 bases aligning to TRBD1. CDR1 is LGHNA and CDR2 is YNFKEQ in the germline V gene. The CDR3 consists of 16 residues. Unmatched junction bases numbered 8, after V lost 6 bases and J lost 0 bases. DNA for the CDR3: TGTGCCAGCAGGCCCGCAGGGGGTAGCTCCTACAATGAGCAGTTCTTC. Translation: CASRPAGGSSYNEQFF.

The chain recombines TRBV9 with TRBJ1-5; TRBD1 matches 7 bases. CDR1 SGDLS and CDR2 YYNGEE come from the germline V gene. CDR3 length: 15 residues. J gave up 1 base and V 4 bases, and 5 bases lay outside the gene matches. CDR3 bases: TGTGCCAGCAGCCTCAGGGGACAGAGCAATCAGCCCCAGCATTTT. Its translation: CASSLRGQSNQPQHF.

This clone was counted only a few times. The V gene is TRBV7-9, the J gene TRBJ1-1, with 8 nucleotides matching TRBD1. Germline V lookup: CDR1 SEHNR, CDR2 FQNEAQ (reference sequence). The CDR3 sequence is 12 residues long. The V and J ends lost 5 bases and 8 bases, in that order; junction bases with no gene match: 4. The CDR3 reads CASSHDRGEAFF. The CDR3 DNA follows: TGTGCCAGCAGCCATGACAGGGGCGAAGCTTTCTTT.

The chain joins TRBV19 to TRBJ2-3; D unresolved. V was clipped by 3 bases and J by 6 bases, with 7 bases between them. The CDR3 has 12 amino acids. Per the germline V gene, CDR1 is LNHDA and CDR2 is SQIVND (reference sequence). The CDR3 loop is CASSIGPDTQYF. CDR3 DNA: TGTGCCAGTAGTATTGGGCCGGATACGCAGTATTTT.

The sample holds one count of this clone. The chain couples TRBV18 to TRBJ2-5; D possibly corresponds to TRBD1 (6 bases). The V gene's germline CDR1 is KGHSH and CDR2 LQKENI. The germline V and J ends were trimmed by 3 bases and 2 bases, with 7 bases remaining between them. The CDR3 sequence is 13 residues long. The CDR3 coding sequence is TGTGCCAGCTCACCCGGACAGCAAGAGACCCAGTACTTC. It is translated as CASSPGQQETQYF.

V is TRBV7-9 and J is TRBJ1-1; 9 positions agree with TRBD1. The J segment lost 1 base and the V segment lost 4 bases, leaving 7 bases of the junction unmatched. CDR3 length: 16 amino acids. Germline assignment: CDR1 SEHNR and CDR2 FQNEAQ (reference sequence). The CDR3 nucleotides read TGTGCCAGCAGCTCAGCCCTGACAGGGGGGAACACTGAAGCTTTCTTT. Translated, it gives CASSSALTGGNTEAFF.

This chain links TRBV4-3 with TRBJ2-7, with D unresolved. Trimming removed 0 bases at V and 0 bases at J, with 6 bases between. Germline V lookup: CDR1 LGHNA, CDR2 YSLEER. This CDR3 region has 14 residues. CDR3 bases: TGCGCCAGCAGCCAAGACCCATTCTCCTACGAGCAGTACTTC. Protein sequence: CASSQDPFSYEQYF.

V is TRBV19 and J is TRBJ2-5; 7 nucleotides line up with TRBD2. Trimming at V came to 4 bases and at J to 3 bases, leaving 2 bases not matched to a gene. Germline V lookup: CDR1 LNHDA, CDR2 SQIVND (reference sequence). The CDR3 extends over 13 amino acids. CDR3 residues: CASSKGREETQYF. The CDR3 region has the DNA TGTGCCAGTAGTAAGGGGAGGGAAGAGACCCAGTACTTC. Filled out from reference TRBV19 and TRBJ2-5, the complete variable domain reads DGGITQSPKYLFRKEGQNVTLSCEQNLNHDAMYWYRQDPGQGLRLIYYSQIVNDFQKGDIAEGYSVSREKKESFPLTVTSAQKNPTAFYLCASSKGREETQYFGPGTRLLVL.

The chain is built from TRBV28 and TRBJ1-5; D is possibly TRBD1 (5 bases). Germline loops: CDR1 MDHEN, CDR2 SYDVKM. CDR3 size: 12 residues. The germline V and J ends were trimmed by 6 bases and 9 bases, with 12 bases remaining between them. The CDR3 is CASSLLQGPQHF. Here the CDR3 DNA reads TGTGCCAGCAGCCTACTCCAGGGGCCCCAGCATTTT.

The CDR3 sequence is CASSLDDSQNQPQHF. The DNA of the CDR3 is TGCGCCAGCAGCTTGGATGACAGTCAAAATCAGCCCCAGCATTTT. The J gene is TRBJ1-5, the V gene TRBV5-1; weak D call: TRBD1 (5 bases). CDR3 length equals 15 residues. With 0 bases removed from V and 4 bases from J, the gap between germline ends came to 11 bases. The germline V gene encodes CDR1 SGHRS and CDR2 YFSETQ.